These 31 T cell receptor beta chains share one sample of origin, sequenced in a study of T-cell reconstitution after alpha-beta-depleted transplantation in children. Using unique molecular identifiers, the investigators prepared the TCRbeta library. TCRdb independently ran MiXCR on the PCR reads; one entry per CDR3 protein. The table records about 400,000 distinct CDR3 sequences, 10% to 15% of them present only once. The sequenced sample was PBMCs, obtained from the stem cell graft. The source is a human donor who donated a stem cell graft to a child with Fanconi anemia.

In its sample, this clonotype was seen a few times. The V call is TRBV7-2, the J call TRBJ1-1, with unresolved D. Germline V lookup: CDR1 SGHTA, CDR2 FQGNSA. Trimming shortened V by 4 bases and J by 0 bases, and 12 bases separated the two germline ends. The CDR3 covers 15 residues. The DNA of the CDR3 is TGTGCCAGCAGCTCCCTTGGGATAATGAACACTGAAGCTTTCTTT. Translated, it gives CASSSLGIMNTEAFF.

This clonotype was seen a handful of times. CDR3 in amino acids: CSARGGGGAAGELFF. The CDR3 DNA reads TGCAGTGCTAGAGGTGGCGGAGGGGCCGCCGGGGAGCTGTTTTTT. The V gene is TRBV20-1, the J gene TRBJ2-2; tentatively, D is TRBD2 (6 bases). V was clipped by 1 base and J by 6 bases, with 15 bases between them. From germline, CDR1 is DFQATT and CDR2 SNEGSKA (reference sequence). The CDR3 covers 15 residues.

The rearrangement uses TRBV7-2 and TRBJ2-7, with D unresolved. V lost 7 bases and J lost 0, with 13 bases in between. The CDR3 length is 14 residues. Per germline, CDR1 SGHTA and CDR2 FQGNSA. DNA of the CDR3: TGTGCCAGCACCTTGACGTTGAGCTCCTACGAGCAGTACTTC. It specifies CASTLTLSSYEQYF.

This clonotype has a handful of counts. For the CDR3, the DNA is TGCAGCGTTGCCCAGGGCGGATATGAAGCTTTCTTT. Translated, it gives CSVAQGGYEAFF. This chain links TRBV29-1 with TRBJ1-1; D may be TRBD1 (5 bases). There are 12 residues in the CDR3. Germline assignment: CDR1 SQVTM and CDR2 ANQGSEA. Trimming cost V 4 bases and J 7 bases, with 13 bases left between them.

This clonotype was picked up many times. The chain has TRBV7-7 and TRBJ2-5, with 7 bases identical to TRBD1. The CDR3 length is 13 residues. The germline V gene has CDR1 SSHAT and CDR2 FNYEAQ (reference sequence). V trimming: 4 bases; J trimming: 4 bases; junction bases outside the gene matches: 3. This chain's CDR3 is CASSSRTGETQYF. In nucleotides, the CDR3 is TGTGCCAGCAGCTCTCGGACAGGAGAGACCCAGTACTTC.

This chain links TRBV7-9 with TRBJ1-1, with a possible D match to TRBD1 (5 bases). Germline V gene sequence: CDR1 SEHNR, CDR2 FQNEAQ (reference sequence). The CDR3 covers 15 residues. With 2 bases removed from V and 3 bases from J, the gap between germline ends came to 13 bases. CDR3 nucleotide sequence: TGTGCCAGCAGCTTACAGGGTGGGGGGTACACTGAAGCTTTCTTT. Protein: CASSLQGGGYTEAFF.

This rearrangement joins TRBV7-2 to TRBJ2-1, with D hard to call. V was clipped by 5 bases and J by 2 bases, with 16 bases between them. There are 16 residues in the CDR3. Germline V lookup: CDR1 SGHTA, CDR2 FQGNSA. The CDR3 loop is CASSPPEPKPYNEQFF. The CDR3 region has the DNA TGTGCCAGCAGCCCACCGGAACCTAAGCCCTACAATGAGCAGTTCTTC.

This clonotype was observed a few times. The J gene is TRBJ2-7, the V gene TRBV2, with unresolved D. This CDR3 is 12 amino acids long. The ends were cut back, 6 bases at V and 3 bases at J, with 9 bases in the middle. In germline, CDR1 is SNHLY, CDR2 FYNNEI. In nucleotides, the CDR3 is TGTGCCAGCAGGAGGCAGGTCTACGAGCAGTACTTC. Translating gives CASRRQVYEQYF. The full variable domain, with the rest looked up from reference TRBV2 and TRBJ2-7, is EPEVTQTPSHQVTQMGQEVILRCVPISNHLYFYWYRQILGQKVEFLVSFYNNEISEKSEIFDDQFSVERPDGSNFTLKIRSTKLEDSAMYFCASRRQVYEQYFGPGTRLTVT.

V usage is TRBV5-1 and J usage is TRBJ2-5; D is undetermined. Germline CDR1 reads SGHRS; CDR2 reads YFSETQ. This CDR3 region has 12 residues. Trimming stripped 5 bases from V and 2 bases from J, with 7 bases between. CDR3 loop: CASSVGQETQYF. CDR3 in DNA: TGCGCCAGCAGTGTGGGACAAGAGACCCAGTACTTC.

The CDR3 region is CASSDGVFCYTF. The CDR3, as DNA: TGTGCCAGCAGCGATGGGGTGTTTTGCTACACCTTC. The gene calls are TRBV25-1 and TRBJ1-2; D remains unclear. The V and J ends lost 6 bases and 9 bases respectively, with 14 bases between them. Looked up from germline, CDR1 is MGHDK and CDR2 is SYGVNS. This CDR3 is 12 amino acids long.

In regard to this clonotype: A single base separates this from a much larger clone, so it may be a read error. In this CDR3 the conserved last residue, phenylalanine or tryptophan, is missing, so a read error is likely. The chain has TRBV7-3 and TRBJ1-1; no firm D call. The germline V gene encodes CDR1 SGHTA and CDR2 FQGTGA. V gave up 2 bases and J gave up 1 base, with 5 bases separating them. This CDR3 region has 13 residues. The CDR3 loop is CASSLYQNTEAFC. CDR3 DNA sequence: TGTGCCAGCAGCTTATATCAGAACACTGAAGCTTTCTGT.

This clonotype was seen a handful of times. This chain connects TRBV2 to TRBJ1-2, with D perhaps matching TRBD1 (6 bases). The germline gives CDR1 SNHLY, CDR2 FYNNEI. The CDR3 spans 14 residues. Trimming shortened V by 8 bases and J by 1 base, and 14 bases separated the two germline ends. CDR3 sequence reads: CASLGGGVNYGYTF. In nucleotides, the CDR3 is TGTGCCAGCCTAGGGGGGGGCGTTAACTATGGCTACACCTTC.

This clonotype showed up many times. The J gene is TRBJ1-1, the V gene TRBV5-1; D not resolved. Trimming shortened V by 6 bases and J by 1 base, and 10 bases separated the two germline ends. CDR1 SGHRS and CDR2 YFSETQ come from the germline V gene. The CDR3 has 13 amino acids. CDR3 protein: CASNPGSNTEAFF. The CDR3 DNA follows: TGCGCCAGCAACCCAGGTTCGAACACTGAAGCTTTCTTT.

This clonotype has at least ten counts. The chain carries TRBV20-1 and TRBJ1-1; D is perhaps TRBD1 (6 bases). The germline V gene has CDR1 DFQATT and CDR2 SNEGSKA (reference sequence). Trimming stripped 0 bases from V and 4 bases from J, with 15 bases between. The CDR3 consists of 15 residues. CDR3 sequence reads: CSARDFKRGSTEAFF. The DNA for the CDR3 is TGCAGTGCTAGAGATTTCAAGAGGGGGTCCACTGAAGCTTTCTTT.

The J gene is TRBJ1-6, the V gene TRBV18; a possible D gene is TRBD1 (5 bases). Germline V gives CDR1 KGHSH, CDR2 LQKENI. V dropped 2 bases and J dropped 8 bases, with 10 bases sitting between them. The CDR3 runs to 14 residues. CDR3: CASSPMTVDSPLHF. The CDR3 DNA sequence: TGTGCCAGCTCACCAATGACAGTGGATTCACCCCTCCACTTT.

In its sample, this clonotype was seen a few times. The chain has TRBV29-1 and TRBJ1-1, with D unresolved. Trimming pared 6 bases from V and 5 bases from J, leaving 7 bases between. Germline CDR1 SQVTM, CDR2 ANQGSEA. The CDR3 is 10 residues long. CDR3 DNA sequence: TGCAGCGTAGTAAGGACTGAAGCTTTCTTT. It codes for CSVVRTEAFF.

The chain employs TRBV9 and TRBJ2-5; the match to TRBD1 covers 8 bases. The CDR3 contains 14 residues. V lost 2 bases and J lost 4; bases outside the gene matches: 4. Per the germline V gene, CDR1 is SGDLS and CDR2 is YYNGEE. The CDR3 DNA sequence: TGTGCCAGCAGCGTGGACAGGGTTGGAGAGACCCAGTACTTC. It yields the protein CASSVDRVGETQYF.

The table lists this clonotype with a few counts. V is TRBV3-1 and J is TRBJ1-6, with D unclear. V was trimmed by 0 bases and J by 10 bases, leaving 7 bases between them. CDR1 and CDR2 (germline): LGHDT, YNNKEL (reference sequence). The CDR3 spans 13 residues. CDR3 sequence reads: CASSQEDLSPLHF. In nucleotides, the CDR3 is TGTGCCAGCAGCCAAGAGGACCTCTCACCCCTCCACTTT.

The CDR3 bases are TGTGCCATCAGTGACCGGCAGGCTGAAGCTTTCTTT. Its protein product is CAISDRQAEAFF. J is TRBJ1-1 and V is TRBV10-3; D unclear. Deletions cut 3 bases from V and 6 bases from J, with 8 bases between. The length of the CDR3 is 12 residues. Germline CDR1 is ENHRY and CDR2 is SYGVKD.

The sample holds a few counts of this clonotype. V usage is TRBV10-3 and J usage is TRBJ1-2; the D is unclear. Germline assignment: CDR1 ENHRY and CDR2 SYGVKD. V gave up 0 bases and J gave up 2 bases, with 16 bases separating them. The CDR3 loop spans 17 amino acids. CDR3 sequence (DNA): TGTGCCATCAGTGAGTCGAAGGTCGGTATAGGGAACTATGGCTACACCTTC. Translating gives CAISESKVGIGNYGYTF.

This clonotype was counted at least ten times. The gene calls are TRBV3-1 and TRBJ1-3; tentatively, D is TRBD1 (5 bases). V was trimmed by 3 bases and J by 5 bases, leaving 17 bases between them. The CDR3 runs to 16 residues. Germline V gene sequence: CDR1 LGHDT, CDR2 YNNKEL (reference sequence). The CDR3 DNA sequence: TGTGCCAGCAGCCAGGGGGGAGGCTCCCGAAGAAACACCATATATTTT. Protein product: CASSQGGGSRRNTIYF. The variable domain in full, completed from reference TRBV3-1 and TRBJ1-3, reads DTAVSQTPKYLVTQMGNDKSIKCEQNLGHDTMYWYKQDSKKFLKIMFSYNNKELIINETVPNRFSPKSPDKAHLNLHINSLELGDSAVYFCASSQGGGSRRNTIYFGEGSWLTVV.

The rearrangement joins TRBV15 to TRBJ2-7; D remains unclear. This CDR3 contains 13 residues. The germline CDR1 and CDR2 sequences are LNHNV and YYDKDF (reference sequence). V was trimmed by 5 bases and J by 2 bases, leaving 10 bases between them. CDR3 in amino acids: CATSPSGAYEQYV. CDR3 nucleotides: TGTGCCACCAGCCCCTCCGGAGCCTACGAGCAGTACGTC.

In this sample, this clonotype turned up many times. This chain uses TRBV5-5 with TRBJ1-3; D is uncertain. V was pared by 1 base and J by 0 bases, with 8 bases between. Germline CDR1 is SGHKS and CDR2 is YYEKEE (reference sequence). The CDR3 has 15 amino acids. As DNA, the CDR3 is TGTGCCAGCAGCTTGCAGGCCCTCTCTGGAAACACCATATATTTT. It codes for CASSLQALSGNTIYF.

This clonotype was found a few times. This chain joins TRBV18 and TRBJ2-1; weak D call: TRBD2 (6 bases). The V end was cut by 3 bases, the J end by 9 bases, with 9 bases between. Germline V CDR1 and CDR2: KGHSH, LQKENI. CDR3 length: 12 amino acids. The CDR3 loop reads CASSPGLFEQFF. The CDR3 coding sequence is TGTGCCAGCTCACCGGGACTCTTTGAGCAGTTCTTC.

The chain links TRBV7-3 to TRBJ1-2; D gene uncertain. Germline V gene data show CDR1 as SGHTA and CDR2 as FQGTGA. The V gene lost 1 base and the J gene lost 7 bases, with 13 bases spanning the gap. CDR3 size: 14 residues. The CDR3 sequence is CASSLSPLSGGYTF. DNA for the CDR3: TGTGCCAGCAGCTTAAGCCCCCTCTCCGGTGGCTACACCTTC.

This clonotype was seen a few times. The chain uses TRBV15 and TRBJ1-4; the match to TRBD1 covers 9 bases. Germline CDR1 and CDR2: LNHNV and YYDKDF (reference sequence). This CDR3 contains 14 residues. After removal of 5 bases from V and 12 bases from J, the junction contained 10 bases not matched to a gene. The CDR3 DNA sequence: TGTGCCACCAGCGAATCCGGGACAGGGACACAACTGTTTTTT. Protein: CATSESGTGTQLFF.

This clonotype was picked up many times. The V call is TRBV2, the J call TRBJ2-2, with a weak D call TRBD2 (5 bases). This CDR3 region has 15 residues. CDR1 and CDR2 (germline): SNHLY, FYNNEI. V was trimmed by 3 bases and J by 1 base, leaving 9 bases between them. DNA of the CDR3: TGTGCCAGCAGTGACTGGACTGAGAACACCGGGGAGCTGTTTTTT. As protein: CASSDWTENTGELFF.

The chain has TRBV7-2 and TRBJ2-2; D is uncertain. This CDR3 is 15 amino acids long. V was clipped by 4 bases and J by 0 bases, with 9 bases between them. Germline-derived CDR1 and CDR2 are SGHTA and FQGNSA. The CDR3 nucleotides are TGTGCCAGCAGCTCCAGACACGCGAACACCGGGGAGCTGTTTTTT. Translating it yields CASSSRHANTGELFF.

The chain is built from TRBV18 and TRBJ1-2, with 7 bases fitting TRBD1. This CDR3 has 14 residues. Germline V gives CDR1 KGHSH, CDR2 LQKENI. Trimming removed 2 bases from V and 2 bases from J; junction bases left unmatched: 2. The CDR3 DNA reads as TGTGCCAGCTCACCAGCGGGACAGAACTATGGCTACACCTTC. Translated, it gives CASSPAGQNYGYTF.

This clonotype was counted ten times or more. The chain couples TRBV3-1 to TRBJ2-1; D gene ambiguous. The CDR3 sequence is 12 residues long. CDR1 and CDR2 from the germline V gene are LGHDT and YNNKEL (reference sequence). Trimming stripped 2 bases from V and 5 bases from J, with 4 bases between. The CDR3 bases are TGTGCCAGCAGCCAAAACAACAATGAGCAGTTCTTC. Translation gives CASSQNNNEQFF.

This clonotype was detected ten times or more. The CDR3 region has the DNA TGCGCCAGCAGCCAAAGTATGGGATTTTACAATGAGCAGTTCTTC. This sequence encodes CASSQSMGFYNEQFF. The gene calls are TRBV4-3 and TRBJ2-1; D gene uncertain. The germline V gene has CDR1 LGHNA and CDR2 YSLEER. Deletions cut 2 bases from V and 4 bases from J, with 12 bases between. CDR3 length: 15 residues.